What follows are 8 T cell receptor beta chains derived from one specimen sequenced in a study of CD8 T cells in ankylosing spondylitis. Each CDR3 protein gets one entry after TCRdb re-called the 5' RACE reads with MiXCR. The repertoire holds roughly 90,000 distinct CDR3 sequences, about 8.3% seen once, with nearly 10% in the top ten. The sample consisted of blood, either unsorted or a sorted T cell fraction (not recorded which). Receptors originate from a male donor with ankylosing spondylitis or in good health (not recorded which).

At least ten counts were recorded for this clonotype. The V and J genes are TRBV12-3 or TRBV12-4 and TRBJ2-7; 10 bases match TRBD1. With 3 bases clipped from V and 1 base from J, the junction kept 3 bases outside the gene matches. CDR3 length: 15 amino acids. Here the CDR3 reads CASSFGTGVSYEQYF. CDR3 bases: TGTGCCAGCAGTTTTGGGACAGGGGTGTCCTACGAGCAGTACTTC.

In this sample, this clonotype turned up a few times. The chain joins TRBV6-5 to TRBJ2-7, with TRBD2 matching over 9 bases. This CDR3 has 15 amino acids. The V and J ends lost 2 bases and 6 bases, in that order; junction bases with no gene match: 8. Germline V gene sequence: CDR1 MNHEY, CDR2 SVGAGI. The CDR3 here is CASSYGLAGVREQYF. DNA of the CDR3: TGTGCCAGCAGTTACGGGTTAGCGGGAGTTCGCGAGCAGTACTTC.

This clonotype was recorded at least ten times. The chain recombines TRBV20-1 with TRBJ1-1, with D tentatively TRBD1 (6 bases). There are 14 residues in the CDR3. The V end lost 6 bases, the J end lost 0 bases, and 14 bases lay between the germline ends. The germline gives CDR1 DFQATT, CDR2 SNEGSKA (reference sequence). The CDR3 nucleotides are TGCAGTGCCAAAACAGGGCCAATGAACACTGAAGCTTTCTTT. Protein sequence: CSAKTGPMNTEAFF.

This clonotype was recorded at least ten times. The V gene is TRBV18, the J gene TRBJ1-5, with D hard to call. This CDR3 is built from 14 residues. Germline CDR1 KGHSH, CDR2 LQKENI. V shed 3 bases and J shed 7 bases, with 13 bases lying between them. CDR3 nucleotide sequence: TGTGCCAGCTCACCGGTCGGGGAGTACCAGCCCCAGCATTTT. It translates to CASSPVGEYQPQHF.

The rearrangement joins TRBV5-1 to TRBJ2-2, with 7 bases matching TRBD2. This CDR3 is built from 15 residues. V lost 5 bases and J lost 2; bases outside the gene matches: 6. Germline-derived CDR1 and CDR2 are SGHRS and YFSETQ. CDR3 protein: CASSGRGGNTGELFF. Here the CDR3 DNA reads TGCGCCAGCAGTGGCCGCGGGGGTAACACCGGGGAGCTGTTTTTT.

The table lists this clonotype with many counts. This rearrangement joins TRBV20-1 to TRBJ2-1, with no clear D. This CDR3 has 14 amino acids. Germline V lookup: CDR1 DFQATT, CDR2 SNEGSKA (reference sequence). V gave up 6 bases and J gave up 0 bases, with 12 bases separating them. CDR3 loop: CSAPQPSSYNEQFF. In nucleotides, the CDR3 is TGCAGTGCCCCCCAACCGAGCTCCTACAATGAGCAGTTCTTC.

This clonotype was seen repeatedly, ten times or more. The gene calls are TRBV14 and TRBJ2-3; D not resolved. The V gene's germline CDR1 is SGHDN and CDR2 FVKESK. V dropped 1 base and J dropped 4 bases, with 6 bases sitting between them. This CDR3 is built from 13 residues. The DNA of the CDR3 is TGTGCCAGCAGCCAAGTCCCCGCAGATACGCAGTATTTT. It is translated as CASSQVPADTQYF.

In its sample, this clonotype was seen many times. J is TRBJ2-3 and V is TRBV6-2 or TRBV6-3; possibly TRBD2 for D (5 bases). Germline V gives CDR1 MNHEY, CDR2 SVGEGT. This CDR3 region has 15 residues. V shed 4 bases and J shed 5 bases, with 16 bases lying between them. CDR3 sequence (DNA): TGTGCCAGCAGTTTACGGAGGTTTATAGGAGATACGCAGTATTTT. This gives the protein CASSLRRFIGDTQYF.